Listed below are T cell receptor beta chains from one sample, sequenced in a study of Graves' ophthalmopathy and Graves' hyperthyroidism. TCRdb recomputed calls from the multiplex PCR reads with MiXCR, one row per CDR3 protein. The sample comprises almost 750,000 distinct CDR3 sequences, 40% of which are singletons, and about 40% rests with the top ten. Sequencing was performed on peripheral blood. Source of these receptors: an adult man with Graves' ophthalmopathy. Both conserved end residues are part of each CDR3. A D gene is named only where the DNA matches it firmly. Clone size is shown for a subset of rows, as once, few, many or a class of expanded clone.

NA	TRBV6-5	TRBJ2-7	few	CASGNKYEQYF	TGTGCCAGCGGCAATAAATACGAGCAGTACTTC
NA	TRBV12-3/TRBV12-4	TRBJ1-2	many	CASSLGFLSGYTF	TGTGCCAGCAGCTTGGGGTTCCTGAGTGGCTACACCTTC
TRBD1	TRBV12-3/TRBV12-4	TRBJ1-2	NA	CASSLNPGGGGTGGYTF	TGTGCCAGCAGTTTAAATCCCGGTGGAGGGGGCACTGGGGGCTACACCTTC
TRBD2	TRBV20-1	TRBJ2-7	few	CSARESGGRYEQYF	TGCAGTGCTAGAGAAAGCGGGGGCCGCTACGAGCAGTACTTC
NA	TRBV10-3	TRBJ2-6	many	CAISESSRGIGANVLTF	TGTGCCATCAGTGAGTCGAGTAGGGGGATTGGGGCCAACGTCCTGACTTTC
TRBD1	TRBV15	TRBJ1-2	NA	CATTTGTGGRSFVYGYTF	TGTGCCACCACCACGGGCACAGGGGGCAGGTCCTTCGTTTATGGCTACACCTTC
TRBD2	TRBV9	TRBJ2-5	NA	CASSVGLRGETQYF	TGTGCCAGCAGCGTAGGATTGCGGGGGGAGACCCAGTACTTC
NA	TRBV7-2	TRBJ1-2	NA	CAGKTSGARYGYTF	TGTGCCGGCAAAACCTCTGGGGCTCGCTATGGCTACACCTTC
NA	TRBV2	TRBJ2-6	few	CASSAREFGANVLTF	TGTGCCAGCAGTGCCAGGGAATTCGGGGCCAACGTCCTGACTTTC
TRBD1	TRBV2	TRBJ2-5	few	CASSLRTGARTQYF	TGTGCCAGCAGTTTGAGGACAGGCGCGAGGACCCAGTACTTC
NA	TRBV2	TRBJ1-2	few	CASSDSKVNYGYTF	TGTGCCAGCAGTGACTCTAAGGTTAACTATGGCTACACCTTC
NA	TRBV24-1	TRBJ1-2	many	CATSDLTRVYGYTF	TGTGCCACCAGTGATTTGACCCGGGTCTATGGCTACACCTTC
TRBD1	TRBV7-2	TRBJ2-1	few	CASSRTGYNEQFF	TGTGCCAGCAGCAGGACAGGGTACAATGAGCAGTTCTTC
NA	TRBV9	TRBJ1-1	NA	CASSQRDSNTEAFF	TGTGCCAGCAGCCAGAGAGACAGTAACACTGAAGCTTTCTTT
TRBD2	TRBV9	TRBJ2-7	few	CASSVGVASGYYEQYF	TGTGCCAGCAGCGTAGGGGTGGCTAGCGGGTACTACGAGCAGTACTTC
TRBD2	TRBV7-9	TRBJ2-5	once	CVSSLAGDLETQYF	TGTGTCAGCAGCTTAGCGGGGGATTTAGAGACCCAGTACTTC
TRBD1	TRBV19	TRBJ1-1	many	CASSADRGPAEAFF	TGTGCCAGTAGTGCAGACAGGGGGCCAGCTGAAGCTTTCTTT
NA	TRBV20-1	TRBJ2-7	NA	CSAPIPYGPFEQYF	TGCAGTGCTCCGATACCTTACGGTCCCTTCGAGCAGTACTTC
TRBD2	TRBV10-1	TRBJ2-5	many	CASSDLAGRETQYF	TGCGCCAGCAGTGACCTAGCGGGACGGGAGACCCAGTACTTC
NA	TRBV5-6	TRBJ2-5	many	CASSPGPGEETQYF	TGTGCCAGCAGCCCGGGACCGGGGGAAGAGACCCAGTACTTC
NA	TRBV19	TRBJ2-7	NA	CASSSLPHDGGYYEQYF	TGTGCCAGTAGTTCCCTCCCCCACGATGGGGGCTACTACGAGCAGTACTTC
NA	TRBV4-3	TRBJ1-1	NA	CASSQDSTGVGTRAFF	TGCGCCAGCAGCCAGGACTCGACAGGAGTTGGGACTCGAGCTTTCTTT
TRBD2	TRBV7-2	TRBJ2-5	NA	CASSLSGTSGKETQYF	TGTGCCAGCAGCTTATCCGGGACTAGCGGGAAAGAGACCCAGTACTTC
TRBD2	TRBV7-8	TRBJ2-7	NA	CASSLAGGTPEQYF	TGTGCCAGCAGCTTAGCGGGGGGGACGCCCGAGCAGTACTTC
NA	TRBV7-8	TRBJ2-7	NA	CASSLEGASSSYEQYF	TGTGCCAGCAGCTTAGAAGGGGCATCGTCAAGCTACGAGCAGTACTTC
NA	TRBV10-3	TRBJ1-1	few	CASSYLAETNTEAFF	TGTGCCAGCAGTTACTTGGCGGAGACGAACACTGAAGCTTTCTTT
NA	TRBV7-8	TRBJ1-2	NA	CASGLRDSYGYTF	TGTGCCAGCGGCTTACGGGACTCCTATGGCTACACCTTC
NA	TRBV20-1	TRBJ1-1	few	CSARTPQANTEAFF	TGCAGTGCGAGGACCCCTCAAGCCAACACTGAAGCTTTCTTT
TRBD2	TRBV7-2	TRBJ2-7	few	CASSQGASGRSEQYF	TGCGCCAGCAGCCAAGGGGCTAGCGGGAGGTCCGAGCAGTACTTC
TRBD1	TRBV10-3	TRBJ2-7	NA	CASLGTGGTYEQYF	TGTGCCAGCCTCGGGACAGGGGGGACCTACGAGCAGTACTTC
NA	TRBV2	TRBJ2-7	few	CASKLSAGVTYEQYF	TGTGCCAGCAAACTCTCCGCAGGGGTTACCTACGAGCAGTACTTC
TRBD2	TRBV2	TRBJ2-7	NA	CASSTGRVPYEQYF	TGTGCCAGCAGCACGGGGAGGGTTCCCTACGAGCAGTACTTC
TRBD2	TRBV20-1	TRBJ2-7	NA	CSARASGLTYGEQYF	TGCAGTGCTAGAGCCTCGGGACTAACTTACGGGGAGCAGTACTTC
NA	TRBV7-6	TRBJ2-3	NA	CASSFGVRDTQYF	TGTGCCAGCAGCTTCGGGGTTAGGGATACGCAGTATTTT
NA	TRBV2	TRBJ1-6	NA	CASSVSRNNSPLHF	TGTGCCAGCAGTGTTTCCAGAAACAATTCACCCCTCCACTTT